Presented here are 6 T cell receptor beta chains from one specimen sequenced in a study of blood T cell repertoires in COVID-19. Sequenced by immunoSEQ multiplex PCR; TCRdb stores in-frame clones only, minus some. The data show roughly 100,000 clones, with about 80% seen just once and roughly 4% held by the top ten. Sequencing was carried out using peripheral blood. These receptors were taken from a human donor in a cohort sampled during active COVID-19.

CDR3 DNA sequence: TGTGCCAGCATCCCCCGCGGGGGGAACCAAGAGACCCAGTACTTC. Translated, it gives CASIPRGGNQETQYF. The V and J genes are TRBV27 and TRBJ2-5; 8 bases fit TRBD2. Germline V lookup: CDR1 MNHEY, CDR2 SMNVEV (reference sequence). This CDR3 region has 15 residues. Trimming cost V 7 bases and J 0 bases; bases outside gene matches: 7.

V usage is TRBV19 and J usage is TRBJ2-7; a possible D gene is TRBD1 (5 bases). Germline lookup yields CDR1 LNHDA and CDR2 SQIVND (reference sequence). Trimming removed 11 bases from V and 0 bases from J, with 11 bases in between. The CDR3 length is 12 residues. The CDR3 DNA sequence: TGTGCCTTTGACAGCAGCTCCTACGAGCAGTACTTC. Amino acid sequence: CAFDSSSYEQYF. Combining the CDR3 with reference TRBV19 and TRBJ2-7 gives the whole variable domain DGGITQSPKYLFRKEGQNVTLSCEQNLNHDAMYWYRQDPGQGLRLIYYSQIVNDFQKGDIAEGYSVSREKKESFPLTVTSAQKNPTAFYLCAFDSSSYEQYFGPGTRLTVT.

The rearrangement joins TRBV7-2 to TRBJ2-7; TRBD2 is a possible D gene (5 bases). Between the trimmed V and J ends, which lost 3 bases and 2 bases, there was a span of 17 bases. Germline V gene sequence: CDR1 SGHTA, CDR2 FQGNSA. This CDR3 is built from 16 residues. CDR3 in amino acids: CASSLGLSGYAYEQYF. DNA of the CDR3: TGTGCCAGCAGCTTGGGGTTGTCGGGGTATGCCTACGAGCAGTACTTC.

V is TRBV6-2 or TRBV6-3 and J is TRBJ2-3; 10 nucleotides line up with TRBD2. Germline lookup yields CDR1 MNHEY and CDR2 SVGEGT. The CDR3 contains 19 residues. V gave up 0 bases and J gave up 2 bases; unmatched junction bases: 11. DNA of the CDR3: TGTGCCAGCAGTTACTCGAGTACTAGCGGGGCGAAGATCACAGATACGCAGTATTTT. It is translated as CASSYSSTSGAKITDTQYF.

The chain combines TRBV3-1 (or the pseudogene TRBV3-2) with TRBJ2-1; 10 nucleotides agree with TRBD2. The CDR3 length is 16 residues. Trimming took 2 bases from V and 6 from J; bases not matched to a gene: 7. The germline V gene has CDR1 LGHDT and CDR2 YNNKEL (reference sequence). CDR3 nucleotides: TGTGCCAGCAGCCAATCCAGCGGGGGGGCCTTCAATGAGCAGTTCTTC. Translated, it gives CASSQSSGGAFNEQFF.

Only one count was recorded for this clone. The genes are TRBV9 and TRBJ2-7, with 9 nucleotides matching TRBD1. This CDR3 is built from 14 residues. Unmatched junction bases numbered 4, after V lost 0 bases and J lost 6 bases. The germline gives CDR1 SGDLS, CDR2 YYNGEE. The CDR3 loop is CASSVGGTGTEQYF. The CDR3 DNA reads as TGTGCCAGCAGCGTAGGCGGGACAGGGACCGAGCAGTACTTC.